A single sample is the source of the 17 T cell receptor beta chains below, sequenced in a study of metastatic and nonmetastatic thyroid tumors. Using MiXCR, TCRdb re-called clones from the PCR reads. The data hold more than 9,000 clones, with roughly a third observed a single time. Thyroid surgery had not been preceded by any treatment in any patient. The source material was adjacent normal tissue. The source is a female donor with papillary thyroid cancer or a benign thyroid nodule (not recorded which). Some clones in this sample may be carry-over from other donors' samples.

This clone is medium-sized in the sample. This sequence joins TRBV5-1 and TRBJ2-7; 7 bases fit TRBD1. The V gene's germline CDR1 is SGHRS and CDR2 YFSETQ. The CDR3 runs 15 residues. Germline trimming cut 4 bases from V and 0 bases from J; bases unmatched to any gene: 7. The chain's CDR3 is CASSIGTANSYEQYF. CDR3 nucleotide sequence: TGCGCCAGCAGCATAGGGACAGCCAACTCCTACGAGCAGTACTTC. Looking up the rest from reference TRBV5-1 and TRBJ2-7 gives the full variable domain: KAGVTQTPRYLIKTRGQQVTLSCSPISGHRSVSWYQQTPGQGLQFLFEYFSETQRNKGNFPGRFSGRQFSNSRSEMNVSTLELGDSALYLCASSIGTANSYEQYFGPGTRLTVT.

The chain combines TRBV7-9 with TRBJ1-1; 8 nucleotides align to TRBD1. The CDR3 covers 15 residues. The V segment lost 4 bases and the J segment 0 bases; nucleotides outside the gene matches: 4. CDR1 and CDR2 (germline): SEHNR, FQNEAQ (reference sequence). In DNA, the CDR3 is TGTGCCAGCAGCTATGGACAGGGTTTGAACACTGAAGCTTTCTTT. It yields the protein CASSYGQGLNTEAFF.

This clone was seen only a few times. This chain links TRBV4-1 with TRBJ2-7; weak D call: TRBD2 (6 bases). The ends were cut back, 5 bases at V and 3 bases at J, with 14 bases in the middle. The germline CDR1 and CDR2 sequences are MGHRA and YSYEKL. The CDR3 has 14 residues. CDR3 coding DNA: TGCGCCAGCAGCTTCGAGGGACTGAGCTACGAGCAGTACTTC. Protein product: CASSFEGLSYEQYF.

This clone was observed a handful of times. J is TRBJ2-5 and V is TRBV6-2 or TRBV6-3; D remains unclear. This CDR3 comprises 12 residues. V was clipped by 5 bases and J by 4 bases, with 8 bases between them. CDR1 is MNHEY, CDR2 SVGEGT, per germline. The CDR3 loop reads CASSPPLETQYF. CDR3 bases: TGTGCCAGCAGTCCTCCGTTAGAGACCCAGTACTTC.

In this sample, this clone is medium-sized. This chain connects TRBV20-1 to TRBJ1-2; TRBD1 agrees at 8 bases. The V gene's germline CDR1 is DFQATT and CDR2 SNEGSKA (reference sequence). V was clipped by 6 bases and J by 7 bases; unmatched bases: 7. CDR3 size: 12 residues. CDR3 nucleotide sequence: TGCAGTGCCCTGGACAGGGACCGTGGCTACACCTTC. Its protein product is CSALDRDRGYTF.

This sequence joins TRBV28 and TRBJ2-2; 9 nucleotides match TRBD2. The CDR3 has 14 residues. After removal of 5 bases from V and 6 bases from J, the junction contained 4 bases not matched to a gene. Germline loops: CDR1 MDHEN, CDR2 SYDVKM. CDR3 in amino acids: CASSRTSAAGELFF. The CDR3 DNA reads TGTGCCAGCAGTCGGACTAGCGCGGCCGGGGAGCTGTTTTTT.

In its sample, this clone is large (0.1 to 1%). J is TRBJ2-3 and V is TRBV12-3 or TRBV12-4; tentative D call: TRBD2 (6 bases). The CDR3 runs 15 residues. The ends were cut back, 6 bases at V and 0 bases at J, with 13 bases in the middle. The CDR3: CASSLGLTSTDTQYF. CDR3 nucleotide sequence: TGTGCCAGCAGCCTGGGACTCACTAGCACAGATACGCAGTATTTT.

Comments on this clone: A read error may account for a junction end that differs from germline. The chain carries TRBV20-1 and TRBJ2-7; D is ambiguous. The CDR3 is 12 residues long. Germline V gene lookup returns CDR1 DFQATT and CDR2 SNEGSKA (reference sequence). The CDR3 loop reads CSKTYISHDQYF. For the CDR3, the DNA is TGCAGTAAAACGTACATTAGCCACGATCAGTACTTC.

The rearrangement uses TRBV18 and TRBJ1-6, with 7 bases lining up with TRBD1. The CDR3 extends over 15 amino acids. Germline V CDR1 and CDR2: KGHSH, LQKENI. The J segment lost 10 bases and the V segment lost 0 bases, leaving 6 bases of the junction unmatched. Here the CDR3 DNA reads TGTGCCAGCTCACCACCTCGGACAGGTGGATCACCCCTCCACTTT. This codes for CASSPPRTGGSPLHF.

The rearrangement joins TRBV11-2 to TRBJ1-3; D uncertain. Germline V CDR1 and CDR2: SGHAT, FQNNGV. This CDR3 has 16 residues. V was trimmed by 5 bases and J by 1 base, leaving 15 bases between them. CDR3 DNA sequence: TGTGCCAGCAGCCAATTAGCGGGGAATTCTGGAAACACCATATATTTT. Its translation is CASSQLAGNSGNTIYF.

The chain has TRBV13 and TRBJ2-7; 7 bases align to TRBD1. This CDR3 has 12 residues. Germline CDR1 PRHDT, CDR2 FYEKMQ (reference sequence). The V segment lost 8 bases and the J segment 1 base; nucleotides outside the gene matches: 2. The CDR3 bases are TGTGCCAGCCGACAGGGATCCTACGAGCAGTACTTC. This encodes CASRQGSYEQYF.

Only a few counts were recorded for this clone. The chain has TRBV20-1 and TRBJ2-3, with 12 nucleotides matching TRBD2. The CDR3 consists of 16 residues. The V gene's germline CDR1 is DFQATT and CDR2 SNEGSKA (reference sequence). After removal of 5 bases from V and 5 bases from J, the junction contained 11 bases not matched to a gene. The CDR3 here is CSAAGTSGLREDTQYF. The CDR3 DNA reads as TGCAGTGCTGCAGGGACTAGCGGGTTAAGAGAAGATACGCAGTATTTT.

Concerning this clone itself: Without the conserved terminal phenylalanine or tryptophan, this CDR3 likely stems from a read error. The DNA is omitted, as the CDR3 cannot be located on it reliably, and the CDR3 follows TCRdb's listing. CDR3 amino acids: CASSWYGGTPPVH. The chain has TRBV28 and TRBJ2-7; TRBD2 is the table's D call, not checked against the DNA. The CDR3 numbers 13 amino acids, ends counted. Germline values: CDR1 MDHEN, CDR2 SYDVKM.

The chain couples TRBV28 to TRBJ2-7; the match to TRBD1 covers 9 bases. Losses at the gene ends were 5 bases for V and 4 bases for J; bases not matched to a gene: 9. This CDR3 contains 15 residues. The germline V gene has CDR1 MDHEN and CDR2 SYDVKM. This CDR3 reads CASSPYGGQGYEQYF. The CDR3 DNA sequence: TGTGCCAGCAGTCCCTATGGTGGACAGGGGTACGAGCAGTACTTC. The full variable domain, rest sourced from reference TRBV28 and TRBJ2-7, is DVKVTQSSRYLVKRTGEKVFLECVQDMDHENMFWYRQDPGLGLRLIYFSYDVKMKEKGDIPEGYSVSREKKERFSLILESASTNQTSMYLCASSPYGGQGYEQYFGPGTRLTVT.

This clone was observed a handful of times. The chain carries TRBV6-2 or TRBV6-3 and TRBJ2-5; 10 bases match TRBD2. The DNA end is a closer match to TRBJ2-1, so the J assignment may be wrong. The germline V gene encodes CDR1 MNHEY and CDR2 SVGEGT. The CDR3 runs 15 residues. CDR3 amino acids: CASSSLAGAYNEQFF. The CDR3 coding sequence is TGTGCCAGCAGTTCCCTAGCGGGAGCCTACAATGAGCAGTTCTTC.

V is TRBV12-3 or TRBV12-4 and J is TRBJ1-5, with 8 nucleotides matching TRBD1. J gave up 7 bases and V 6 bases, and 5 bases lay outside the gene matches. The CDR3 is 13 amino acids. CDR3 residues: CASRDRDWQPQHF. The CDR3 DNA is TGTGCCAGCAGGGACAGGGATTGGCAGCCCCAGCATTTT.

This clone was picked up one time. V usage is TRBV5-1 and J usage is TRBJ1-6; perhaps TRBD1 as D (5 bases). V was clipped by 1 base and J by 8 bases, with 16 bases between them. The germline V gene encodes CDR1 SGHRS and CDR2 YFSETQ. The CDR3 is 16 residues long. The CDR3 DNA reads TGCGCCAGCAGCTTGAGAGTTGCAGGGACCGATTCACCCCTCCACTTT. Protein product: CASSLRVAGTDSPLHF. The whole variable domain, filled in from reference TRBV5-1 and TRBJ1-6, reads KAGVTQTPRYLIKTRGQQVTLSCSPISGHRSVSWYQQTPGQGLQFLFEYFSETQRNKGNFPGRFSGRQFSNSRSEMNVSTLELGDSALYLCASSLRVAGTDSPLHFGNGTRLTVT.